This T cell receptor beta chain is drawn from a study of T cells expressing NK-cell markers. Study context: HCMV seropositivity marked seven of the eight sequenced donors; one was seronegative. Study observations and caveats: The CD3+CD56-NKG2C+ fraction was also led by these clonotypes in a few donors. CD8+ T cells in roughly six donors included dominant NKG2C+ clonotypes at roughly 1.0-7.0%.

On this clonotype itself: The antigen remains undetermined.

With UMIs, 5'RACE template switching was used to make TCR beta cDNA. For each CDR3 protein, TCRdb gives one entry from its re-call of the 5' RACE reads, without DNA. The sample includes about 180,000 distinct CDR3 sequences. Sequenced input: blood T cells: a sorted CD56 or NKG2C T cell subset, CD4+ or CD8+ T cells, or bulk PBMC T cells (not recorded which). This receptor was obtained from a man aged 18-75 years in good health.

This chain's CDR3 is CASSLVGTVYEQYF. The chain uses TRBV5-1 and TRBJ2-7; without DNA, the TCRdb call of TRBD1 cannot be checked. The CDR3 is 14 residues long. Per germline, CDR1 SGHRS and CDR2 YFSETQ.